The 32 T cell receptor beta chains below all came from one sample that was sequenced in a study of blood T cell repertoires in COVID-19. The method was immunoSEQ multiplex PCR; TCRdb's version includes in-frame clones alone and lacks a portion of them. The table has approximately 110,000 clones, roughly four fifths seen once; the top ten hold over 5.5%. Sequencing was performed on peripheral blood. The receptor set was obtained from a man older than 75 with COVID-19, enrolled during active disease.

This clone was picked up a small number of times. This sequence joins TRBV3-1 (or the pseudogene TRBV3-2) and TRBJ2-1; 9 bases match TRBD2. V shed 4 bases, J shed 8 bases, and the junction held 9 bases outside the gene matches. This CDR3 region has 15 residues. The germline CDR1 and CDR2 sequences are LGHDT and YNNKEL (reference sequence). The CDR3 here is CASSPAVAGVHEQFF. For the CDR3, the DNA is TGTGCCAGCAGCCCGGCGGTAGCGGGAGTCCATGAGCAGTTCTTC.

This clone has a count of ten or more. Other nucleotide sequences in the sample specify the same CDR3. The rearrangement links TRBV28 to TRBJ2-7, with D perhaps matching TRBD2 (5 bases). This CDR3 region has 14 residues. Germline V gene data show CDR1 as MDHEN and CDR2 as SYDVKM. The V end was cut by 3 bases, the J end by 0 bases, with 9 bases between. The CDR3 sequence: CASSLDSYSYEQYF. CDR3 DNA sequence: TGTGCCAGCAGTTTGGACTCTTACTCCTACGAGCAGTACTTC.

The chain is built from TRBV12-3 or TRBV12-4 and TRBJ1-1, with no clear D. This CDR3 has 12 residues. Trimming pared 1 base from V and 7 bases from J, leaving 7 bases between. The CDR3 DNA sequence: TGTGCCAGCAGTTTAGTACGGGGTGAAGCTTTCTTT. Translation: CASSLVRGEAFF.

This chain uses TRBV28 with TRBJ1-3; D possibly corresponds to TRBD1 (6 bases). The CDR3 consists of 16 residues. From germline, CDR1 is MDHEN and CDR2 SYDVKM. V was clipped by 1 base and J by 0 bases, with 10 bases between them. The CDR3 loop is CASSLFRGSSGNTIYF. CDR3 coding DNA: TGTGCCAGCAGTTTATTCAGGGGAAGCTCTGGAAACACCATATATTTT. The variable domain in full, completed from reference TRBV28 and TRBJ1-3, reads DVKVTQSSRYLVKRTGEKVFLECVQDMDHENMFWYRQDPGLGLRLIYFSYDVKMKEKGDIPEGYSVSREKKERFSLILESASTNQTSMYLCASSLFRGSSGNTIYFGEGSWLTVV.

The V gene is TRBV27, the J gene TRBJ1-2, with D possibly TRBD1 on 6 matching bases. The germline V gene has CDR1 MNHEY and CDR2 SMNVEV (reference sequence). CDR3 size: 15 residues. The V gene lost 8 bases and the J gene lost 0 bases, with 16 bases spanning the gap. The CDR3 protein is CASVYGTLPNYGYTF. As DNA, the CDR3 is TGTGCCAGCGTATACGGGACACTTCCTAACTATGGCTACACCTTC.

This sequence joins TRBV5-4 and TRBJ1-1; the D gene is possibly TRBD1 (6 bases). Germline V gene lookup returns CDR1 SGHNT and CDR2 YYREEE (reference sequence). This CDR3 is built from 14 residues. V lost 9 bases to trimming and J lost 1 base, with 16 bases between them. CDR3 amino acids: CATTPGGANTEAFF. The CDR3 nucleotides read TGTGCCACCACCCCGGGGGGGGCGAACACTGAAGCTTTCTTT. Drawing the rest from reference TRBV5-4 and TRBJ1-1, the complete variable domain is ETGVTQSPTHLIKTRGQQVTLRCSSQSGHNTVSWYQQALGQGPQFIFQYYREEENGRGNFPPRFSGLQFPNYSSELNVNALELDDSALYLCATTPGGANTEAFFGQGTRLTVV.

The chain couples TRBV2 to TRBJ2-7; TRBD1 matches at 7 bases. CDR3 length: 12 amino acids. Losses at the gene ends were 3 bases for V and 6 bases for J; bases not matched to a gene: 2. CDR1 and CDR2 (germline): SNHLY, FYNNEI. The CDR3 loop is CASSETGREQYF. The CDR3 DNA sequence: TGTGCCAGCAGTGAGACAGGGCGCGAGCAGTACTTC.

The count of this clone is one. V gene TRBV27 combines with J gene TRBJ2-7; TRBD1 agrees at 7 bases. V was clipped by 6 bases and J by 2 bases; unmatched bases: 4. The CDR3 loop spans 13 amino acids. CDR1 is MNHEY and CDR2 is SMNVEV in the germline V gene (reference sequence). The CDR3 bases are TGTGCCAGCAGCCACAGGGGCCCCTACGAGCAGTACTTC. This sequence encodes CASSHRGPYEQYF.

CDR3 sequence (DNA): TGTGCCAGCAGCGGGGGACAGGGGGCAGAGACCCAGTACTTC. This codes for CASSGGQGAETQYF. The chain is built from TRBV9 and TRBJ2-5, with 12 bases that match TRBD1. Germline trimming cut 3 bases from V and 4 bases from J; bases unmatched to any gene: 1. The CDR3 is made up of 14 amino acids. Germline V gene data show CDR1 as SGDLS and CDR2 as YYNGEE.

The chain links TRBV4-3 to TRBJ2-1; D is perhaps TRBD2 (6 bases). The CDR3 loop spans 18 amino acids. V was trimmed by 0 bases and J by 2 bases, leaving 17 bases between them. Germline V gives CDR1 LGHNA, CDR2 YSLEER. DNA of the CDR3: TGCGCCAGCAGCCAAGACAACTTCGGGGGAGTGGCCTACAATGAGCAGTTCTTC. Encoded protein: CASSQDNFGGVAYNEQFF.

This clone has a single count. The chain uses TRBV4-1 and TRBJ2-1; 10 bases fit TRBD2. The CDR3 length is 18 residues. CDR1 is MGHRA, CDR2 YSYEKL, per germline. The junction had 9 bases not matched to a gene; V was cut back by 0 bases and J by 4 bases. The CDR3 DNA follows: TGCGCCAGCAGCCAAGATGGGCCTAGCGGGAGTACTTACAATGAGCAGTTCTTC. Protein product: CASSQDGPSGSTYNEQFF.

The chain carries TRBV3-1 (or the pseudogene TRBV3-2) and TRBJ2-5; 8 positions match TRBD1. The V segment lost 4 bases and the J segment 5 bases; nucleotides outside the gene matches: 6. Germline CDR1 LGHDT, CDR2 YNNKEL (reference sequence). The CDR3 consists of 14 residues. CDR3 loop: CASSRDRWRETQYF. The DNA of the CDR3 is TGTGCCAGCAGCCGGGACAGGTGGCGGGAGACCCAGTACTTC.

The rearrangement joins TRBV5-1 to TRBJ2-1; 9 bases map to TRBD2. The V gene end was trimmed by 0 bases and the J gene end by 9 bases; junction bases not matched to a gene: 7. The CDR3 is 15 amino acids. The V gene's germline CDR1 is SGHRS and CDR2 YFSETQ. The CDR3 here is CASSLVSSGIGEQFF. The CDR3 nucleotides read TGCGCCAGCAGCTTGGTGTCTAGCGGGATAGGTGAGCAGTTCTTC.

The V gene is TRBV12-3 or TRBV12-4, the J gene TRBJ1-1, with 9 bases matching TRBD1. This CDR3 spans 13 amino acids. Unmatched junction bases numbered 3, after V lost 3 bases and J lost 7 bases. CDR3 bases: TGTGCCAGCAGTTTTTCGGGACAGGGTGAAGCTTTCTTT. It encodes CASSFSGQGEAFF.

This chain uses TRBV9 with TRBJ2-1, with 8 bases aligning to TRBD1. The trim removed 4 bases at V and 7 bases at J, leaving 4 bases unmatched. CDR1 is SGDLS, CDR2 YYNGEE, per germline. The CDR3 runs 13 residues. This chain's CDR3 is CASSFRQGNEQFF. The CDR3 DNA is TGTGCCAGCAGCTTTCGACAGGGGAATGAGCAGTTCTTC. Full variable domain (remainder filled in from reference TRBV9 and TRBJ2-1): DSGVTQTPKHLITATGQRVTLRCSPRSGDLSVYWYQQSLDQGLQFLIQYYNGEERAKGNILERFSAQQFPDLHSELNLSSLELGDSALYFCASSFRQGNEQFFGPGTRLTVL.

V is TRBV27 and J is TRBJ2-1, with a weak D call TRBD2 (5 bases). Germline V gene data show CDR1 as MNHEY and CDR2 as SMNVEV (reference sequence). The CDR3 extends over 13 amino acids. Trimming left V 8 bases short and J 5 bases short, with 13 bases between. The CDR3 DNA is TGTGCCAGCGGGTTCAGCGGAAACAATGAGCAGTTCTTC. Its translation is CASGFSGNNEQFF.

J is TRBJ2-7 and V is TRBV20-1, with TRBD2 as a possible D gene (6 bases). The CDR3 consists of 15 residues. Germline V gene data show CDR1 as DFQATT and CDR2 as SNEGSKA (reference sequence). The V end lost 3 bases, the J end lost 0 bases, and 15 bases lay between the germline ends. The CDR3 nucleotides read TGCAGTGCTAGTTCGGTAGCGGAGGCCTCCTACGAGCAGTACTTC. It encodes CSASSVAEASYEQYF.

The chain joins TRBV7-3 to TRBJ2-1, with D tentatively TRBD1 (8 bases). The CDR3 length is 15 residues. Deletions cut 4 bases from V and 7 bases from J, with 17 bases between. Germline-derived CDR1 and CDR2 are SGHTA and FQGTGA. DNA of the CDR3: TGTGCCAGCAGCTCAAGGACAGGGAGGGGGAATGAGCAGTTCTTC. As protein: CASSSRTGRGNEQFF.

The chain recombines TRBV4-1 with TRBJ1-1; TRBD1 might be the D (6 bases). The V gene's germline CDR1 is MGHRA and CDR2 YSYEKL. The V end was cut by 1 base, the J end by 2 bases, with 14 bases between. The CDR3 runs to 16 residues. The CDR3 DNA follows: TGCGCCAGCAGCCAAGGGGGACATAACCTTAACACTGAAGCTTTCTTT. Amino acid sequence: CASSQGGHNLNTEAFF.

The chain is built from TRBV9 and TRBJ2-3; D call uncertain. Germline-derived CDR1 and CDR2 are SGDLS and YYNGEE. Trimming removed 2 bases from V and 2 bases from J, with 15 bases in between. The CDR3 is 16 amino acids. This CDR3 reads CASSVARHLSTDTQYF. CDR3 DNA: TGTGCCAGCAGCGTGGCACGTCACCTCTCCACAGATACGCAGTATTTT.

This clone was seen repeatedly, ten times or more. The V gene is TRBV11-3, the J gene TRBJ1-1; 8 bases map to TRBD1. CDR3 length equals 14 residues. J gave up 5 bases and V 5 bases, and 7 bases lay outside the gene matches. Germline V gives CDR1 SGHNT, CDR2 YENEEA. CDR3 in DNA: TGTGCCAGCAGCCTTACAGGGGGTGTTACTGAAGCTTTCTTT. Its translation is CASSLTGGVTEAFF.

This clone was seen a few times. The J gene is TRBJ1-2, the V gene TRBV28; D is unclear. The CDR3 consists of 14 residues. The V gene's germline CDR1 is MDHEN and CDR2 SYDVKM. The V end was cut by 7 bases, the J end by 6 bases, with 18 bases between. The CDR3 nucleotides are TGTGCCAGCATAACCATCGGCGGGTCTCATGGCTACACCTTC. Translated: CASITIGGSHGYTF.

The V call is TRBV6-5, the J call TRBJ1-5; no clear D gene. The germline V gene has CDR1 MNHEY and CDR2 SVGAGI. The CDR3 is 13 amino acids. V gave up 8 bases and J gave up 3 bases, with 11 bases separating them. DNA of the CDR3: TGTGCCAGCGGGCGGGAATACAATCAGCCCCAGCATTTT. Translation gives CASGREYNQPQHF.

The V gene is TRBV9, the J gene TRBJ2-3; 9 bases fit TRBD2. CDR1 and CDR2 from the germline V gene are SGDLS and YYNGEE. The J segment lost 0 bases and the V segment lost 1 base, leaving 9 bases of the junction unmatched. The CDR3 runs 18 residues. CDR3 DNA sequence: TGTGCCAGCAGCGTAACTGGACTAGCGCATTCTAGCACAGATACGCAGTATTTT. It specifies CASSVTGLAHSSTDTQYF.

The rearrangement joins TRBV20-1 to TRBJ2-7; the match to TRBD1 covers 8 bases. CDR1 is DFQATT, CDR2 SNEGSKA, per germline (reference sequence). This CDR3 spans 11 amino acids. The CDR3 is CSGQGDYEQYF. CDR3 coding DNA: TGCAGCGGACAGGGAGACTACGAGCAGTACTTC.

V is TRBV18 and J is TRBJ1-2; no clear D. V was clipped by 2 bases and J by 6 bases, with 10 bases between them. This CDR3 spans 13 amino acids. Germline V lookup: CDR1 KGHSH, CDR2 LQKENI. The CDR3 DNA is TGTGCCAGCTCACCAATAATCGGGGATGGCTACACCTTC. Its translation: CASSPIIGDGYTF. The full variable domain, rest sourced from reference TRBV18 and TRBJ1-2, is NAGVMQNPRHLVRRRGQEARLRCSPMKGHSHVYWYRQLPEEGLKFMVYLQKENIIDESGMPKERFSAEFPKEGPSILRIQQVVRGDSAAYFCASSPIIGDGYTFGSGTRLTVV.

This sequence joins TRBV28 and TRBJ2-7; 8 bases match TRBD2. The CDR3 runs to 11 residues. Looked up from germline, CDR1 is MDHEN and CDR2 is SYDVKM. Trimming at V came to 10 bases and at J to 12 bases, leaving 11 bases not matched to a gene. CDR3: CATLAASGSYF. Here the CDR3 DNA reads TGTGCCACCCTCGCGGCTAGCGGGTCGTACTTC.

This chain uses TRBV7-9 with TRBJ2-1, with D tentatively TRBD2 (6 bases). The V end was cut by 5 bases, the J end by 4 bases, with 15 bases between. This CDR3 is built from 15 residues. The germline V gene has CDR1 SEHNR and CDR2 FQNEAQ (reference sequence). The DNA for the CDR3 is TGTGCCAGCAGCGCCCGACTAGTTGAGTACAATGAGCAGTTCTTC. Residues: CASSARLVEYNEQFF.

This clone showed up just once. This sequence joins TRBV4-2 and TRBJ2-7; 8 positions agree with TRBD1. The CDR3 extends over 17 amino acids. The V gene's germline CDR1 is LGHNA and CDR2 YNFKEQ. With V trimmed by 4 bases and J by 2 bases, 13 bases remained unmatched. CDR3 in DNA: TGTGCCAGCAGCCTTCACCATTCGGGACAGGATCCCTACGAGCAGTACTTC. Amino acids: CASSLHHSGQDPYEQYF.

V is TRBV6-1 and J is TRBJ2-7; TRBD1 is a possible D gene (5 bases). CDR3 size: 13 residues. The V gene's germline CDR1 is MNHNS and CDR2 SASEGT. V lost 3 bases to trimming and J lost 6 bases, with 12 bases between them. The CDR3 DNA is TGTGCCAGCAGTGAGACACGAGACAGCGAGCAGTACTTC. Amino acids: CASSETRDSEQYF.

V and J are TRBV29-1 and TRBJ1-1; unclear D gene. V lost 3 bases to trimming and J lost 0 bases, with 8 bases between them. The CDR3 consists of 13 residues. Germline V gene data show CDR1 as SQVTM and CDR2 as ANQGSEA. CDR3 in DNA: TGCAGCGTTGACAGGCAGGTGAACACTGAAGCTTTCTTT. This sequence encodes CSVDRQVNTEAFF.

The chain combines TRBV6-5 with TRBJ1-5; D unresolved. The length of the CDR3 is 13 residues. The germline V and J ends were trimmed by 1 base and 7 bases, with 8 bases remaining between them. Germline V gene sequence: CDR1 MNHEY, CDR2 SVGAGI. CDR3 nucleotide sequence: TGTGCCAGCAGTTACTACGTCGGGCAGCCCCAGCATTTT. This encodes CASSYYVGQPQHF.